One T cell receptor beta chain is described in this entry. Its antigen is unknown. This specimen belongs to a study of OX40 agonist ivuxolimab in advanced cancers. Study background: Dose-escalation patients' cancers were hepatocellular carcinoma, melanoma, renal cell or head and neck cancer.

Overall study findings and caveats: Both CD4+ and CD8+ T cell populations in blood had undergone clonal expansion by week 6 at 0.1 to 3.0 mg/kg.

Some clones are missing from TCRdb's copy, which holds only in-frame ones; the method was immunoSEQ multiplex PCR. This table holds about 70,000 clones, 81% found once. Sequenced here: CD4+ or CD8+ T cells sorted from blood, sampled in a trial of the OX40 agonist ivuxolimab. The sequence was collected from an adult with an advanced solid tumor such as melanoma, head and neck, liver or kidney cancer.

CDR3 DNA sequence: TGTGCCAGCAGTGAAGCGCCTAATTACAATGAGCAGTTCTTC. It translates to CASSEAPNYNEQFF. The chain combines TRBV2 with TRBJ2-1, with D uncertain. Per the germline V gene, CDR1 is SNHLY and CDR2 is FYNNEI. The length of the CDR3 is 14 residues. V gave up 0 bases and J gave up 4 bases, with 7 bases separating them. Together with reference TRBV2 and TRBJ2-1, the CDR3 gives the full variable domain: EPEVTQTPSHQVTQMGQEVILRCVPISNHLYFYWYRQILGQKVEFLVSFYNNEISEKSEIFDDQFSVERPDGSNFTLKIRSTKLEDSAMYFCASSEAPNYNEQFFGPGTRLTVL.